A selection of T cell receptor beta chains follows, all from one sample in a study of T cells in Graves' hyperthyroidism and ophthalmopathy. TCRdb called the multiplex PCR reads again in MiXCR, with one record for every CDR3 protein. Among about 550,000 distinct CDR3 sequences listed, 20% were seen once. Sequencing was carried out using blood. The receptors originated from a man aged 18 to 29 with Graves' hyperthyroidism. Both conserved end residues are part of each CDR3. D genes are given only for firm matches. The size entry is marked missing in some rows and otherwise reads once, few, many or a size class.

j_gene | v_gene | len | d_gene | abundance | CDR3aa | CDR3nt
TRBJ2-5 | TRBV28 | 14 | TRBD2 | many | CASSKSGGLLPKYF | TGTGCCAGCAGTAAGAGCGGGGGGCTCTTACCCAAGTACTTC
TRBJ2-2 | TRBV25-1 | 13 | NA | few | CASSDKGAGELFF | TGTGCCAGCAGTGACAAGGGGGCCGGGGAGCTGTTTTTT
TRBJ1-5 | TRBV19 | 15 | TRBD1 | many | CASSIGRGQIQPQHF | TGTGCCAGTAGTATAGGCAGGGGGCAGATTCAGCCCCAGCATTTT
TRBJ2-2 | TRBV7-2 | 15 | NA | NA | CASSRDFLRTGELFF | TGTGCCAGCAGCCGGGACTTTCTCCGCACCGGGGAGCTGTTTTTT
TRBJ2-7 | TRBV28 | 16 | NA | once | CASSSDRDSASYEQYF | TGTGCCAGCAGTTCTGACCGGGACTCAGCTTCCTACGAGCAGTACTTC
TRBJ2-5 | TRBV2 | 12 | NA | NA | CASREELETQYF | TGTGCCAGCAGGGAGGAATTGGAGACCCAGTACTTC
TRBJ2-2 | TRBV6-4 | 17 | TRBD1 | many | CASTQGQASQNTGELFF | TGTGCCAGCACCCAGGGACAGGCGTCCCAAAACACCGGGGAGCTGTTTTTT
TRBJ2-5 | TRBV29-1 | 12 | TRBD2 | NA | CSGRGDRETQYF | TGCAGCGGCCGGGGGGACCGGGAGACCCAGTACTTC
TRBJ1-1 | TRBV11-2 | 15 | NA | NA | CASSPPGPWGTEAFF | TGTGCCAGCAGCCCGCCTGGGCCGTGGGGGACTGAAGCTTTCTTT
TRBJ2-5 | TRBV28 | 12 | NA | many | CASTSLRETQYF | TGTGCCAGCACCAGCCTTCGAGAGACCCAGTACTTC
TRBJ1-5 | TRBV12-5 | 15 | NA | many | CASGPILGPSRPQHF | TGTGCTAGTGGTCCCATCTTGGGACCCTCCCGCCCCCAGCATTTT
TRBJ1-1 | TRBV24-1 | 13 | NA | few | CATSDLGRTEAFF | TGTGCCACCAGTGATCTGGGCCGAACTGAAGCTTTCTTT
TRBJ1-5 | TRBV4-2 | 15 | NA | many | CASSRETGIDQPQHF | TGTGCCAGCAGCCGGGAGACAGGCATCGATCAGCCCCAGCATTTT
TRBJ2-5 | TRBV5-1 | 15 | NA | NA | CASSSSGPGGETQYF | TGCGCCAGCAGCTCCTCCGGACCCGGCGGGGAGACCCAGTACTTC
TRBJ1-5 | TRBV12-5 | 15 | NA | many | CASAPGPSGNQPQHF | TGTGCTAGTGCCCCCGGGCCATCAGGAAATCAGCCCCAGCATTTT
TRBJ1-6 | TRBV12-3/TRBV12-4 | 12 | NA | many | CASSLGNSPLHF | TGTGCCAGCAGTTTGGGGAATTCACCCCTCCACTTT
TRBJ2-7 | TRBV6-5 | 12 | NA | many | CASSHSSYEQYF | TGTGCCAGCAGTCACAGCTCCTACGAGCAGTACTTC
TRBJ1-1 | TRBV6-1 | 13 | NA | many | CASRARDKLEAFF | TGTGCCAGCAGGGCCCGGGACAAACTCGAGGCTTTCTTT
TRBJ1-1 | TRBV7-2 | 11 | NA | NA | CASTLTEEAFF | TGTGCCAGCACTCTTACAGAAGAAGCTTTCTTT
TRBJ2-7 | TRBV6-2/TRBV6-3 | 18 | NA | many | CASSYYRARDTATDEQYF | TGTGCCAGCAGTTACTACCGCGCCCGGGACACGGCTACCGACGAGCAGTACTTC
TRBJ1-1 | TRBV5-1 | 14 | TRBD1 | NA | CASSLEQGRTEAFF | TGCGCCAGCAGCTTGGAACAGGGGAGGACTGAAGCTTTCTTT
TRBJ2-7 | TRBV6-1 | 16 | TRBD1 | NA | CASSPRTGGPSYEQYF | TGTGCCAGCAGCCCGCGAACAGGGGGCCCCTCCTACGAGCAGTACTTC
TRBJ1-1 | TRBV19 | 12 | NA | many | CASCIRGTEAFF | TGTGCCAGTTGTATCAGAGGGACTGAAGCTTTCTTT
TRBJ2-7 | TRBV13 | 15 | NA | many | CASSPPGGPSYEQYF | TGTGCCAGCAGCCCTCCCGGGGGCCCTTCCTACGAGCAGTACTTC
TRBJ2-3 | TRBV12-3/TRBV12-4 | 14 | TRBD2 | many | CASSFLGGPDTQYF | TGTGCCAGCAGTTTTTTGGGAGGGCCAGATACGCAGTATTTT
TRBJ2-6 | TRBV12-3/TRBV12-4 | 16 | NA | NA | CAALRKGVSGANVLTF | TGTGCCGCACTACGGAAGGGGGTCTCTGGGGCCAACGTCCTGACTTTC
TRBJ2-7 | TRBV29-1 | 12 | NA | many | CSVAGLSYEQYF | TGCAGCGTGGCGGGACTCTCCTACGAGCAGTACTTC
TRBJ2-7 | TRBV12-3/TRBV12-4 | 14 | NA | many | CASSLYQGIYEQYF | TGTGCCAGCAGTTTATATCAGGGGATCTACGAGCAGTACTTC
TRBJ1-3 | TRBV12-3/TRBV12-4 | 13 | NA | NA | CASSWTIGNTIYF | TGTGCCAGCAGTTGGACAATTGGAAACACCATATATTTT
TRBJ2-5 | TRBV12-3/TRBV12-4 | 15 | NA | NA | CASSLRRPPSGTQYF | TGTGCCAGCAGTTTAAGAAGGCCTCCCTCTGGGACCCAGTACTTC
TRBJ2-5 | TRBV11-2 | 13 | NA | NA | CASSLGDRRTQYF | TGTGCCAGCAGCTTGGGCGATAGGAGGACCCAGTACTTC
TRBJ2-2 | TRBV6-1 | 17 | TRBD2 | NA | CASSRGTSGTHTGELFF | TGTGCCAGCAGTAGGGGAACTAGCGGGACTCACACCGGGGAGCTGTTTTTT
TRBJ2-5 | TRBV5-1 | 14 | NA | few | CASSRDSSQETQYF | TGCGCCAGCAGCCGGGACTCGTCACAAGAGACCCAGTACTTC
TRBJ2-2 | TRBV2 | 13 | NA | many | CASSEAQGGELFF | TGTGCCAGCAGTGAAGCGCAGGGCGGGGAGCTGTTTTTT
TRBJ2-7 | TRBV11-2 | 17 | TRBD1 | many | CASSLGFGRGPTYEQYF | TGTGCCAGCAGCTTAGGGTTTGGCAGGGGGCCTACTTACGAGCAGTACTTC
TRBJ1-5 | TRBV6-1 | 15 | NA | NA | CASSESGPIRQPQHF | TGTGCCAGCAGTGAATCTGGACCTATTCGGCAGCCCCAGCATTTT
TRBJ2-6 | TRBV6-2/TRBV6-3 | 18 | NA | many | CASSLDTPLRVGANVLTF | TGTGCCAGCAGTTTGGACACCCCCCTAAGAGTTGGGGCCAACGTCCTGACTTTC
TRBJ1-2 | TRBV29-1 | 15 | NA | few | CSVEGVQGANYGYTF | TGCAGCGTTGAAGGGGTTCAGGGAGCTAACTATGGCTACACCTTC
TRBJ1-2 | TRBV10-3 | 13 | NA | NA | CAISEAREGGYTF | TGTGCCATCAGTGAAGCCAGGGAGGGCGGCTACACCTTC
TRBJ2-2 | TRBV6-1 | 14 | NA | many | CASRTTSHTGELFF | TGTGCCAGCAGAACAACGAGCCACACCGGGGAGCTGTTTTTT
TRBJ1-1 | TRBV28 | 15 | NA | NA | CASSPWIQRDTEAFF | TGTGCCAGCAGTCCGTGGATCCAGAGGGACACTGAAGCTTTCTTT
TRBJ2-2 | TRBV5-1 | 16 | NA | NA | CASSLVGRSNTGELFF | TGCGCCAGCAGCTTGGTGGGCAGATCGAACACCGGGGAGCTGTTTTTT
TRBJ1-3 | TRBV4-1 | 16 | NA | NA | CASSQDYRVSGNTIYF | TGCGCCAGCAGCCAAGATTATCGGGTCTCTGGAAACACCATATATTTT
TRBJ1-1 | TRBV6-1 | 13 | NA | NA | CASSVITYSEAFF | TGTGCCAGCAGTGTCATTACATACTCTGAAGCTTTCTTT
TRBJ2-7 | TRBV4-1 | 15 | NA | NA | CASSQDIRRPYEQYF | TGCGCCAGCAGCCAAGACATACGCAGGCCCTACGAGCAGTACTTC
TRBJ2-7 | TRBV7-8 | 16 | NA | NA | CASSSNRVPPSYEQYF | TGTGCCAGCAGCTCAAACAGGGTACCCCCCTCCTACGAGCAGTACTTC
TRBJ2-4 | TRBV12-3/TRBV12-4 | 15 | NA | NA | CASSLAQTMKNIQYF | TGTGCCAGCAGTTTAGCGCAGACTATGAAAAACATTCAGTACTTC
TRBJ2-2 | TRBV25-1 | 15 | TRBD1 | many | CASSEPDRDTGELFF | TGTGCCAGCAGTGAACCCGACAGGGACACCGGGGAGCTGTTTTTT
TRBJ2-2 | TRBV11-2 | 17 | TRBD1 | many | CASSPIRQGRNTGELFF | TGTGCCAGCAGCCCCATCCGACAGGGGAGGAACACCGGGGAGCTGTTTTTT
TRBJ1-5 | TRBV6-1 | 13 | NA | many | CATKGRLNQPQHF | TGTGCCACAAAGGGACGGCTCAATCAGCCCCAGCATTTT
TRBJ1-5 | TRBV19 | 14 | NA | many | CASSMGQEHQPQHF | TGTGCCAGTAGTATGGGGCAAGAACACCAGCCCCAGCATTTT
TRBJ1-2 | TRBV2 | 15 | NA | many | CASSEVDGLLYGYTF | TGTGCCAGCAGTGAAGTGGACGGATTACTTTATGGCTACACCTTC
TRBJ1-5 | TRBV6-4 | 17 | NA | many | CASSADRTHLRNQPQHF | TGTGCCAGCAGCGCCGACAGGACCCACCTTCGCAATCAGCCCCAGCATTTT
TRBJ1-3 | TRBV25-1 | 16 | TRBD1 | many | CASSTGTGTPGNTIYF | TGTGCCAGCAGTACCGGGACAGGGACCCCTGGAAACACCATATATTTT
TRBJ2-5 | TRBV12-3/TRBV12-4 | 19 | NA | NA | CASSRTPGSGIIVREAQYF | TGTGCCAGCAGTAGGACCCCAGGGTCAGGAATTATTGTCAGGGAGGCCCAGTACTTC
TRBJ1-6 | TRBV28 | 14 | NA | many | CASSLPGGNSPLHF | TGTGCCAGCAGTTTACCAGGCGGCAATTCACCCCTCCACTTT